This T cell receptor beta chain stems from a study of OX40 agonist ivuxolimab in advanced cancers. The table came from immunoSEQ multiplex PCR; TCRdb's copy has only in-frame clones and leaves some out. The sample shows some 65,000 clones, roughly nine tenths of them seen only once. Per the germline V gene, CDR1 is SGHVS and CDR2 is FQNEAQ. Losses at the gene ends were 1 base for V and 8 bases for J; bases not matched to a gene: 3. The CDR3 covers 14 residues. The TCR was taken from an adult with an advanced solid tumor such as melanoma, head and neck, liver or kidney cancer. The V and J genes are TRBV7-8 and TRBJ2-1; 9 nucleotides line up with TRBD2. The sample here was CD4+ or CD8+ T cells sorted from blood, taken in a trial of the OX40 agonist ivuxolimab. CDR3: CASSLVGTSHEQFF. The CDR3 DNA follows: TGTGCCAGCAGCTTAGTGGGGACTAGCCATGAGCAGTTCTTC.